This TCR beta chain stems from a study of blood T cell repertoires in COVID-19. Source study methods: Reference gene primer amplification gave nucleated cell count estimates. Generated by immunoSEQ multiplex PCR, the TCRdb table keeps only in-frame clones and is missing some. The DNA gave D and trimming, while V, J and clone size come from that table. The table records 150,000 to 200,000 clones, roughly four fifths of them present only once. Specimen: peripheral blood. The receptor comes from an older woman with COVID-19, enrolled during active disease.

CDR3 in DNA: TGCGCCAGCAGCCAAGAAGGACTAGCGCCGAACACCGGGGAGCTGTTTTTT. Residues: CASSQEGLAPNTGELFF. The chain couples TRBV4-3 to TRBJ2-2, with TRBD2 identical over 9 bases. The length of the CDR3 is 17 residues. J was trimmed by 0 bases and V by 0 bases; bases with no gene match: 2. Per germline, CDR1 LGHNA and CDR2 YSLEER.